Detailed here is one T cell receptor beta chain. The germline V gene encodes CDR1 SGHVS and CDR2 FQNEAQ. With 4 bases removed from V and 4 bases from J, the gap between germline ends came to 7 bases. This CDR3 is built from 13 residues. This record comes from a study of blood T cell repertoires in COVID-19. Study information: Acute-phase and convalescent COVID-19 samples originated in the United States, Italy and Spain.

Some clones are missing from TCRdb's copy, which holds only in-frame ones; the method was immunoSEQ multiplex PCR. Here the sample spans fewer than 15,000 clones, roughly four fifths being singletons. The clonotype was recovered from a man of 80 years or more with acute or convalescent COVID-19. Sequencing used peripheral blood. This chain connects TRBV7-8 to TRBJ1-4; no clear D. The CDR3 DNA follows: TGTGCCAGCAGCTGGGCTTTTAATGAAAAACTGTTTTTT. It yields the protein CASSWAFNEKLFF.